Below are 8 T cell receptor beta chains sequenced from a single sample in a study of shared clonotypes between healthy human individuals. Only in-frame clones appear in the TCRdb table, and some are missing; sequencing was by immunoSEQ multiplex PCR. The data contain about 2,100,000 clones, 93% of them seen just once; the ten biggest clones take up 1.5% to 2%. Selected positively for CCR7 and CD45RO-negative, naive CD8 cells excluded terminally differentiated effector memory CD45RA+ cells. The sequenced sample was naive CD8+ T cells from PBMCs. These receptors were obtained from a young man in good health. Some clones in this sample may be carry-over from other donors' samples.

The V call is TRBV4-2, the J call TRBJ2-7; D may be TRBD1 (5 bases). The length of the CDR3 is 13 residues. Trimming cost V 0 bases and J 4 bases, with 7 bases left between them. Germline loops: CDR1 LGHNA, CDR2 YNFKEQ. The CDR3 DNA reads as TGTGCCAGCAGCCAAGATTCAGGGTACGAGCAGTACTTC. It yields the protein CASSQDSGYEQYF.

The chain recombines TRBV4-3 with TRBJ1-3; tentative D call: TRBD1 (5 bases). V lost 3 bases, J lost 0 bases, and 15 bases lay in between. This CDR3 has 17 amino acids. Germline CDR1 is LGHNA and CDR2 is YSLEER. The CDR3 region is CASSHFTGTGSGNTIYF. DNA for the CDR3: TGCGCCAGCAGCCACTTCACCGGGACGGGCTCTGGAAACACCATATATTTT.

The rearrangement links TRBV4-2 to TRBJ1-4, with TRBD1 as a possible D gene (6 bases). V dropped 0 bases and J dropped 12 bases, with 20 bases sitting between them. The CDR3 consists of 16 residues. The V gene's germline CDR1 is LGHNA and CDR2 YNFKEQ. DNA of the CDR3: TGTGCCAGCAGCCAAGATGTACAGGGACGCCATACGGAACTGTTTTTT. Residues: CASSQDVQGRHTELFF.

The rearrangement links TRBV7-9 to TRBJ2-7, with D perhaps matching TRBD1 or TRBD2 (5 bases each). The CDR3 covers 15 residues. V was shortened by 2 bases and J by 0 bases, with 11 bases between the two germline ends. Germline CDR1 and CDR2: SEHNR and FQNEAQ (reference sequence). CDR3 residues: CASSLTGANSYEQYF. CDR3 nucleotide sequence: TGTGCCAGCAGCTTAACCGGGGCCAACTCCTACGAGCAGTACTTC. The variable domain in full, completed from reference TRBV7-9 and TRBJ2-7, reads DTGVSQNPRHKITKRGQNVTFRCDPISEHNRLYWYRQTLGQGPEFLTYFQNEAQLEKSRLLSDRFSAERPKGSFSTLEIQRTEQGDSAMYLCASSLTGANSYEQYFGPGTRLTVT.

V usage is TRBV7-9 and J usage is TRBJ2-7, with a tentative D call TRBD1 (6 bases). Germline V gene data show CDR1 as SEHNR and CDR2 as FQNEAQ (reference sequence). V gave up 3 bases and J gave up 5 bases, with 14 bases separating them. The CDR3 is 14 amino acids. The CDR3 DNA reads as TGTGCCAGCAGCTTCCACAGGGACGGTAACGAGCAGTACTTC. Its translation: CASSFHRDGNEQYF. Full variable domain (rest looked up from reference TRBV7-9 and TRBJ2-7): DTGVSQNPRHKITKRGQNVTFRCDPISEHNRLYWYRQTLGQGPEFLTYFQNEAQLEKSRLLSDRFSAERPKGSFSTLEIQRTEQGDSAMYLCASSFHRDGNEQYFGPGTRLTVT.

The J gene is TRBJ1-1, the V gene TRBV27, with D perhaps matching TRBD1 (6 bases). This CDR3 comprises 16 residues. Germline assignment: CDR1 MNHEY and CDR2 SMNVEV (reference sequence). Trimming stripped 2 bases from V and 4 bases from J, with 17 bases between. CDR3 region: CASSLVLGRGPTEAFF. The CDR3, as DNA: TGTGCCAGCAGTTTAGTGCTCGGCAGGGGCCCCACTGAAGCTTTCTTT.

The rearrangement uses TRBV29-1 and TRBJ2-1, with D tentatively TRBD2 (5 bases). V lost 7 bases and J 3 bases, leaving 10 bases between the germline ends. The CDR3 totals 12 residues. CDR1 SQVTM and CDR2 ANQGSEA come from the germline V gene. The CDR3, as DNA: TGCAGCGAGACGGACTTCTACAATGAGCAGTTCTTC. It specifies CSETDFYNEQFF.

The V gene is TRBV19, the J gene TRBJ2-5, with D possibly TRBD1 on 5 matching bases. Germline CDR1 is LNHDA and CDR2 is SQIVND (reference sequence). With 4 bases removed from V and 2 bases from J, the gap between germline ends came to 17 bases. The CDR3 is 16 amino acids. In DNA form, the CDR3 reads TGTGCCAGTAGTACCCTCGCCGGCCAGGGTCAAGAGACCCAGTACTTC. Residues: CASSTLAGQGQETQYF.